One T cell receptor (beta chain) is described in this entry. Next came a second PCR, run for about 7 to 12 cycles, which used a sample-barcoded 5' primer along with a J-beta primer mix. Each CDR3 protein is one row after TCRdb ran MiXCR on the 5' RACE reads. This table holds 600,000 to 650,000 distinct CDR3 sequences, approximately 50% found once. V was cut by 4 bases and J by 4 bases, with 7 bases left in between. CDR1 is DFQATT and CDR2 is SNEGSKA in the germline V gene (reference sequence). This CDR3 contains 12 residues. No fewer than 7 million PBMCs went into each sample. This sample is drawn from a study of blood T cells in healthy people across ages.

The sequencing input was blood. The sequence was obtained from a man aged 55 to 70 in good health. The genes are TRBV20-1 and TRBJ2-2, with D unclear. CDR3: CSATRRTGELFF. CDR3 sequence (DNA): TGCAGTGCTACTAGACGCACCGGGGAGCTGTTTTTT.